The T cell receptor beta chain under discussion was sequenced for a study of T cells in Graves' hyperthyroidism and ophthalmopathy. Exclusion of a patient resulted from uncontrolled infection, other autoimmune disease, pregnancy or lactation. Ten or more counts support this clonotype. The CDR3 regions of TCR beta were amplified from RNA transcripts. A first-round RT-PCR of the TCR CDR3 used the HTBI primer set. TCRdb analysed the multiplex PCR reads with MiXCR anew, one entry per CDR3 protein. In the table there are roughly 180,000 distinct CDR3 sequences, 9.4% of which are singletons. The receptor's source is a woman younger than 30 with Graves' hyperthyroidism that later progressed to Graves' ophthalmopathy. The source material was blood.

The CDR3 loop is CASSEAQGARGYTF. CDR3 nucleotides: TGTGCCAGCAGTGAAGCCCAGGGGGCGCGTGGCTACACCTTC. The rearrangement uses TRBV28 and TRBJ1-2; TRBD1 agrees at 8 bases. Losses at the gene ends were 5 bases for V and 7 bases for J; bases not matched to a gene: 9. From germline, CDR1 is MDHEN and CDR2 SYDVKM. This CDR3 has 14 amino acids.